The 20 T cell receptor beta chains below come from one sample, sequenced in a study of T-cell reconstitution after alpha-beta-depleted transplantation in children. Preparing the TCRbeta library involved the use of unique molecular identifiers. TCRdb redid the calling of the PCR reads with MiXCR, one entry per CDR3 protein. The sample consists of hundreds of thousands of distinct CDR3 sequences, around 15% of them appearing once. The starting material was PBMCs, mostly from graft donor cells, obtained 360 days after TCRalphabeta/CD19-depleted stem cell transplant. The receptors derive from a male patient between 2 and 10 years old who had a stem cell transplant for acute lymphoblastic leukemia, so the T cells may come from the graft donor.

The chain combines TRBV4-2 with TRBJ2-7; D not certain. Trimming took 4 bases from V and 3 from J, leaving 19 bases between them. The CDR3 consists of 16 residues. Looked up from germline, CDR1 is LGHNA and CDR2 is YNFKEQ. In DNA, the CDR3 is TGTGCCAGCAGCCCCGGCCCCAGCTGTAGCTTCTACGAGCAGTACTTC. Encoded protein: CASSPGPSCSFYEQYF.

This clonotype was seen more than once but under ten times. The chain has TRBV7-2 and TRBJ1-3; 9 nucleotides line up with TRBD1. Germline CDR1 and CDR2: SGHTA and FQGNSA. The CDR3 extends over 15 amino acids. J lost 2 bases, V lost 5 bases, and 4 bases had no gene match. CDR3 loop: CASSRRTGAGNTIYF. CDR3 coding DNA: TGTGCCAGCAGCCGAAGGACAGGGGCTGGAAACACCATATATTTT. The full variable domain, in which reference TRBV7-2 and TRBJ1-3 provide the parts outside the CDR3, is GAGVSQSPSNKVTEKGKDVELRCDPISGHTALYWYRQSLGQGLEFLIYFQGNSAPDKSGLPSDRFSAERTGGSVSTLTIQRTQQEDSAVYLCASSRRTGAGNTIYFGEGSWLTVV.

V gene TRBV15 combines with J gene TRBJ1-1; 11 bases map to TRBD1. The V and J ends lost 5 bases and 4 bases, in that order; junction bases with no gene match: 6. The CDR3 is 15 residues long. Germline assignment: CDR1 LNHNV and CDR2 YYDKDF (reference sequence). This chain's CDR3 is CATSRDRGLGTEAFF. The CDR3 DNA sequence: TGTGCCACCAGCCGGGACAGGGGGTTGGGCACTGAAGCTTTCTTT. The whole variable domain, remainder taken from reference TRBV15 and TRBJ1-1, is DAMVIQNPRYQVTQFGKPVTLSCSQTLNHNVMYWYQQKSSQAPKLLFHYYDKDFNNEADTPDNFQSRRPNTSFCFLDIRSPGLGDTAMYLCATSRDRGLGTEAFFGQGTRLTVV.

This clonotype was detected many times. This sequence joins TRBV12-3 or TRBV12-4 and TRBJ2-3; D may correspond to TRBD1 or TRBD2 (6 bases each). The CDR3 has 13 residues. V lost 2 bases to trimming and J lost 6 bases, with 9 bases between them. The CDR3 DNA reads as TGTGCCAGCAGTTTAACGGGGGCGGATACGCAGTATTTT. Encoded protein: CASSLTGADTQYF.

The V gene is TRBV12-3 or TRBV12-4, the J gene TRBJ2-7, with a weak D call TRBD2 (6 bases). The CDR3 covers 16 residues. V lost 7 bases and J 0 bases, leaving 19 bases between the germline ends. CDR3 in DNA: TGTGCCAGCACCCAAAAGGTGGGACTCCGCTCCTACGAGCAGTACTTC. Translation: CASTQKVGLRSYEQYF.

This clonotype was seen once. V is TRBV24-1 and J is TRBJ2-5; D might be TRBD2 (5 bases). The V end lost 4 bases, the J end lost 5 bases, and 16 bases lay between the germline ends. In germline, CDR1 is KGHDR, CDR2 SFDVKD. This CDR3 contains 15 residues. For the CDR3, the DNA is TGTGCCACCAGTGAGAACGAGAACCGGAGGGAGACCCAGTACTTC. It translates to CATSENENRRETQYF.

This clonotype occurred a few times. The CDR3 is CSVRLLNTGELFF. CDR3 in DNA: TGCAGCGTCCGACTTCTGAACACCGGGGAGCTGTTTTTT. The gene calls are TRBV29-1 and TRBJ2-2, with D unresolved. The germline gives CDR1 SQVTM, CDR2 ANQGSEA. The CDR3 loop spans 13 amino acids. V was shortened by 6 bases and J by 1 base, with 9 bases between the two germline ends.

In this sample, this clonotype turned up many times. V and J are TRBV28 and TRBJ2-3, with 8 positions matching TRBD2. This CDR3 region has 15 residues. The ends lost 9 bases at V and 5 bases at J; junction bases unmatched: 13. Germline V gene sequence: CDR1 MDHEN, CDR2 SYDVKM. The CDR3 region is CASASAGEGLDTQYF. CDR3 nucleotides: TGTGCCAGTGCCTCAGCGGGAGAGGGATTAGATACGCAGTATTTT.

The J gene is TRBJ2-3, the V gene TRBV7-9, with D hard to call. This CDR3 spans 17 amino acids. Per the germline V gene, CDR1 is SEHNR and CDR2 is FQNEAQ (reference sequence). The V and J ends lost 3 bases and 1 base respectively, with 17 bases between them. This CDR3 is CASSFAMTLSGTDTQYF. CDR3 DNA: TGTGCCAGCAGCTTTGCCATGACCTTGTCGGGCACAGATACGCAGTATTTT.

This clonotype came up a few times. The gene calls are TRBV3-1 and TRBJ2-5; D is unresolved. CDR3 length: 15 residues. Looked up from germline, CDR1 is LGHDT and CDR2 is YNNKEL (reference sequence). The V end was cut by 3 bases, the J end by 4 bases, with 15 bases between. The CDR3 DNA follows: TGTGCCAGCAGCCAGACCTTAAGGTCGGGAGAGACCCAGTACTTC. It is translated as CASSQTLRSGETQYF.

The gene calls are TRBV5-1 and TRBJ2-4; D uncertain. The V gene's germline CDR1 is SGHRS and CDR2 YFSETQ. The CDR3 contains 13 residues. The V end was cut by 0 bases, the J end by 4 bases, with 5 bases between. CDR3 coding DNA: TGCGCCAGCAGCTTGGGGGAAAAAAACATTCAGTACTTC. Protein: CASSLGEKNIQYF.

In nucleotides, the CDR3 is TGTGCCAGCAGTGAGCGGGGACTTTACAATGAGCAGTTCTTC. Protein product: CASSERGLYNEQFF. The chain carries TRBV28 and TRBJ2-1, with 7 bases that match TRBD2. With 5 bases clipped from V and 4 bases from J, the junction kept 5 bases outside the gene matches. From germline, CDR1 is MDHEN and CDR2 SYDVKM. CDR3 length: 14 residues.

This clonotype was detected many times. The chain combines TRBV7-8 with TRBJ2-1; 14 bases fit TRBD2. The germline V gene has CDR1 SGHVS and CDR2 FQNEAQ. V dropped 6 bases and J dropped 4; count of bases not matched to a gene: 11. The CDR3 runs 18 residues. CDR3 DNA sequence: TGTGCCAGCAGTTCTCCGGGACTAGCGGGGGCAGCGTACAATGAGCAGTTCTTC. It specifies CASSSPGLAGAAYNEQFF.

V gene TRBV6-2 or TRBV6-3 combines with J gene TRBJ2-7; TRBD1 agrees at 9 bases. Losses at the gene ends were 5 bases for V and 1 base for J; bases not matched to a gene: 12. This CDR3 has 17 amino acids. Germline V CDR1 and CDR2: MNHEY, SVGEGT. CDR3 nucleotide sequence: TGTGCCAGCAGTCAACCGGGACAGGGAATATTTTCCTACGAGCAGTACTTC. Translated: CASSQPGQGIFSYEQYF.

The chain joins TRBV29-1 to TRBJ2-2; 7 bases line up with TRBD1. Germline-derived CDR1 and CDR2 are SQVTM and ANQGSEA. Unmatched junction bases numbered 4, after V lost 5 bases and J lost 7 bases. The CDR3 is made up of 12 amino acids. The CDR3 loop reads CSVSYRGGELFF. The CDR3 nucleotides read TGCAGCGTTTCATACAGGGGCGGGGAGCTGTTTTTT.

The chain's CDR3 is CASSLLASRAYEQYF. The CDR3 DNA is TGCGCCAGCAGCCTCCTGGCTAGCCGAGCCTACGAGCAGTACTTC. The gene calls are TRBV4-1 and TRBJ2-7; the D gene is possibly TRBD2 (5 bases). Germline V gene lookup returns CDR1 MGHRA and CDR2 YSYEKL. The CDR3 runs 15 residues. Trimming took off 4 bases at V and 2 bases at J, with 15 bases between the two ends.

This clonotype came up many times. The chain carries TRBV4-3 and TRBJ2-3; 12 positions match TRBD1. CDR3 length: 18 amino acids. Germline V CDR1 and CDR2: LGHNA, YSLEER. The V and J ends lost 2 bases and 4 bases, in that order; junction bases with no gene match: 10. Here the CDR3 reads CASSQTGTGGVYPDTQYF. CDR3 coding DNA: TGCGCCAGCAGCCAAACCGGGACAGGGGGCGTTTATCCAGATACGCAGTATTTT.

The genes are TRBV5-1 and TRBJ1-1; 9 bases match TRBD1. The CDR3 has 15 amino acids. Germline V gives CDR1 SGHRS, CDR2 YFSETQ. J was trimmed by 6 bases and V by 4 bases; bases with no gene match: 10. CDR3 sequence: CASSGGQGRWAEAFF. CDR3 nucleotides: TGCGCCAGCAGCGGCGGACAGGGGAGGTGGGCTGAAGCTTTCTTT.

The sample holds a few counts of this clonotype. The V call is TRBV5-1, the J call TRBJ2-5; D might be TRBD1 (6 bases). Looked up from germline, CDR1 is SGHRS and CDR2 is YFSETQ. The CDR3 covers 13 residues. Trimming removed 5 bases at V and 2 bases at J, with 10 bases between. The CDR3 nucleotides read TGCGCCAGCAGGGCGACAGGTCAAGAGACCCAGTACTTC. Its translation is CASRATGQETQYF.

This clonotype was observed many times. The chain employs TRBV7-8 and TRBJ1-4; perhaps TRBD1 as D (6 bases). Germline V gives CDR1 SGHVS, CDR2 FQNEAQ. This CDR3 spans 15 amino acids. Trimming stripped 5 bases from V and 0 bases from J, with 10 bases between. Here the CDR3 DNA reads TGTGCCAGCAGCACCTACAGGGCAACTAATGAAAAACTGTTTTTT. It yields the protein CASSTYRATNEKLFF.